This TCR beta chain is drawn from a study of T cell repertoires in cytomegalovirus infection. This clonotype was detected ten times or more. TCRdb used MiXCR to reprocess the reads, holding one entry per CDR3 protein. Among some 400,000 distinct CDR3 sequences listed, 15% to 20% were seen once. This sequence originates from a human donor in good health (CMV status not recorded). Some clones in this sample may be carry-over from other donors' samples. Sequenced input: PBMCs.

The CDR3 bases are TGTGCCAGCAGCCGGGACGAGCAGTACTTC. Amino acid sequence: CASSRDEQYF. The chain has TRBV7-2 and TRBJ2-7; D call uncertain. V was cut by 5 bases and J by 5 bases, with 4 bases left in between. Germline V gene data show CDR1 as SGHTA and CDR2 as FQGNSA. The CDR3 has 10 residues.